One T cell receptor (beta chain) is described in this entry. The antigen is unknown. This entry comes from a study of chemoradiotherapy in HPV16-positive cancers. About the study: A couple of HPV16-positive patients' cells yielded candidate HPV-specific clones and common motifs. Study-level findings and limits: Functional assays defining HPV-specific T cells used only a couple of HPV16-positive patients. During treatment, candidate HPV-specific clones and E7-related motifs expanded in tumor.

This table comes from immunoSEQ multiplex PCR, and its TCRdb copy is limited to in-frame clones, with some not included. Here the sample spans approximately 27,000 clones, roughly 80% being singletons. The CDR3 runs 14 residues. Germline V gives CDR1 MNHNS, CDR2 SASEGT. V lost 8 bases, J lost 3 bases, and 9 bases stayed unmatched. The TCR was taken from a human donor with HPV-associated anogenital cancer. The chain links TRBV6-1 to TRBJ1-2; 7 nucleotides line up with TRBD1. The specimen comprised blood, sampled from a patient who underwent chemoradiotherapy. CDR3 residues: CASEGDDRDYGYTF. The CDR3, as DNA: TGTGCCAGCGAGGGAGATGACAGGGACTATGGCTACACCTTC.